These 26 T cell receptor beta chains were all obtained from the same sample, sequenced in a study of shared clonotypes between healthy human individuals (dated by TCRdb to between 2020 and 2021). The method was the immunoSEQ multiplex PCR assay. TCRdb retrieved this table from immuneACCESS and kept in-frame rearrangements only. Not all clones are present; in checked studies, unresolved V genes account for under half, and no reason is known for the remainder. Recorded for this sample are roughly 2.2 million clones; over 90% of them occurred a single time. The top ten hold about 0.37% of the sample. The material sequenced was naive CD4+ T cells from PBMCs. Per the publication, the cell subset or site label means: CD45RA+ positively selected. Receptors originate from a man between 18 and 29 years old in good health. Some clones in this sample may be carry-over from other donors' samples.

Worth noting for this clone: The same CDR3 is also encoded by other DNA sequences in this sample. The chain employs TRBV6-5 and TRBJ1-2; a weak D match, TRBD1 (5 bases). V was pared by 0 bases and J by 5 bases, with 10 bases between. The CDR3 runs 14 residues. Germline lookup yields CDR1 MNHEY and CDR2 SVGAGI. DNA for the CDR3: TGTGCCAGCAGTTACTCGACCGGGGGGTATGGCTACACCTTC. Encoded protein: CASSYSTGGYGYTF.

CDR3 DNA: TGTGCCACCAGCAGAGAGGGGCTAGCGGGGCGGAGAGAGACCCAGTACTTC. Its protein is CATSREGLAGRRETQYF. The genes are TRBV15 and TRBJ2-5; 9 bases line up with TRBD2. V was clipped by 0 bases and J by 4 bases; unmatched bases: 9. The CDR3 has 17 residues. Germline CDR1 and CDR2: LNHNV and YYDKDF (reference sequence).

The gene calls are TRBV19 and TRBJ1-4, with TRBD1 matching over 9 bases. CDR1 LNHDA and CDR2 SQIVND come from the germline V gene (reference sequence). The trim removed 6 bases at V and 8 bases at J, leaving 10 bases unmatched. The CDR3 is 15 residues long. CDR3 nucleotide sequence: TGTGCCAGTAGGACACCGGGACAGGGTAGCGAAAAACTGTTTTTT. Its translation: CASRTPGQGSEKLFF.

The genes are TRBV7-8 and TRBJ1-3, with a weak D call TRBD1 (6 bases). CDR1 and CDR2 (germline): SGHVS, FQNEAQ. The V end lost 1 base, the J end lost 0 bases, and 13 bases lay between the germline ends. The CDR3 runs 17 residues. The CDR3 nucleotides read TGTGCCAGCAGCTTAGGGGGGCAGGGGTACTCTGGAAACACCATATATTTT. This codes for CASSLGGQGYSGNTIYF. Using reference TRBV7-8 and TRBJ1-3 for the parts outside the CDR3, the full variable domain is GAGVSQSPRYKVAKRGQDVALRCDPISGHVSLFWYQQALGQGPEFLTYFQNEAQLDKSGLPSDRFFAERPEGSVSTLKIQRTQQEDSAVYLCASSLGGQGYSGNTIYFGEGSWLTVV.

In DNA form, the CDR3 reads TGTGCCAGCAGGCAACCGGGACGGGGGACGGGCGAGCAGTACTTC. This codes for CASRQPGRGTGEQYF. V gene TRBV6-6 combines with J gene TRBJ2-7; a possible D gene is TRBD2 (6 bases). The CDR3 has 15 amino acids. Germline V CDR1 and CDR2: MNHNY, SVGAGI (reference sequence). V lost 6 bases and J lost 6, with 21 bases in between.

In this sample, this clone turned up once. CDR3 sequence: CASSFATGSSNQPQHF. In nucleotides, the CDR3 is TGTGCCAGCAGCTTTGCAACAGGGAGTAGCAATCAGCCCCAGCATTTT. The chain uses TRBV28 and TRBJ1-5, with a weak D call TRBD1 (6 bases). The CDR3 contains 16 residues. Germline V gene data show CDR1 as MDHEN and CDR2 as SYDVKM. Trimming shortened V by 6 bases and J by 0 bases, and 15 bases separated the two germline ends.

The chain employs TRBV28 and TRBJ1-4; the D is unclear. Germline V gene lookup returns CDR1 MDHEN and CDR2 SYDVKM. V lost 6 bases and J lost 5, with 7 bases in between. This CDR3 is built from 12 residues. The CDR3 reads CASSRTNEKLFF. The CDR3 nucleotides are TGTGCCAGCAGCAGGACGAATGAAAAACTGTTTTTT.

This chain links TRBV28 with TRBJ2-1; D might be TRBD2 (6 bases). Germline assignment: CDR1 MDHEN and CDR2 SYDVKM. Deletions cut 5 bases from V and 5 bases from J, with 13 bases between. This CDR3 is built from 14 residues. The CDR3 loop is CASSLRLEDNEQFF. The CDR3, as DNA: TGTGCCAGCAGTCTCCGACTAGAGGACAATGAGCAGTTCTTC.

The genes are TRBV19 and TRBJ2-2, with TRBD2 matching over 9 bases. The CDR3 is 14 residues long. Germline V CDR1 and CDR2: LNHDA, SQIVND (reference sequence). V gave up 7 bases and J gave up 5 bases; unmatched junction bases: 5. The DNA for the CDR3 is TGTGCCAGTATCGGGCTAGCGGGAACCGGGGAGCTGTTTTTT. Residues: CASIGLAGTGELFF.

The genes are TRBV6-5 and TRBJ1-3; TRBD1 might be the D (6 bases). The V gene lost 10 bases and the J gene lost 2 bases, with 15 bases spanning the gap. Germline V gene data show CDR1 as MNHEY and CDR2 as SVGAGI. The CDR3 totals 14 residues. The CDR3 region has the DNA TGTGCCACGAAAACAGGGTTCGCTGGAAACACCATATATTTT. Translated: CATKTGFAGNTIYF.

The chain couples TRBV6-1 to TRBJ1-4; 7 bases align to TRBD1. V shed 8 bases and J 8 bases; nucleotides not matched to a gene: 11. This CDR3 is 14 amino acids long. Germline V gives CDR1 MNHNS, CDR2 SASEGT. The CDR3 region is CASCGQGGGEKLFF. CDR3 sequence (DNA): TGTGCCAGCTGTGGGCAGGGGGGAGGAGAAAAACTGTTTTTT.

This clone appeared a few times. The identical CDR3 is also encoded by other nucleotide sequences in the sample. The gene calls are TRBV6-5 and TRBJ2-7; tentative D call: TRBD1 (6 bases). This CDR3 has 13 amino acids. Germline CDR1 and CDR2: MNHEY and SVGAGI. Trimming shortened V by 2 bases and J by 3 bases, and 8 bases separated the two germline ends. The CDR3 spells CASSYSRGYEQYF. The CDR3 region has the DNA TGTGCCAGCAGTTACAGCAGGGGCTACGAGCAGTACTTC.

The rearrangement links TRBV19 to TRBJ2-7; 7 bases map to TRBD1. The CDR3 contains 16 residues. V was pared by 5 bases and J by 0 bases, with 10 bases of the junction left unmatched. Germline V gene lookup returns CDR1 LNHDA and CDR2 SQIVND (reference sequence). The CDR3 DNA sequence: TGTGCCAGTAGTCGGGACAGCCAGTTAAGCTCCTACGAGCAGTACTTC. Residues: CASSRDSQLSSYEQYF. Supplemented by reference TRBV19 and TRBJ2-7, the full variable domain reads DGGITQSPKYLFRKEGQNVTLSCEQNLNHDAMYWYRQDPGQGLRLIYYSQIVNDFQKGDIAEGYSVSREKKESFPLTVTSAQKNPTAFYLCASSRDSQLSSYEQYFGPGTRLTVT.

V is TRBV5-4 and J is TRBJ2-3; 7 bases agree with TRBD2. V shed 4 bases, J shed 0 bases, and the junction held 8 bases outside the gene matches. Germline CDR1 reads SGHNT; CDR2 reads YYREEE (reference sequence). The CDR3 spans 16 residues. For the CDR3, the DNA is TGTGCCAGCAGCAGTCCAAGCGGGGAGAGCACAGATACGCAGTATTTT. Translated, it gives CASSSPSGESTDTQYF.

This rearrangement joins TRBV4-1 to TRBJ2-2; D not certain. CDR1 is MGHRA, CDR2 YSYEKL, per germline. The V end was cut by 1 base, the J end by 0 bases, with 12 bases between. The CDR3 covers 17 residues. CDR3 sequence: CASSQGLAYTNTGELFF. In nucleotides, the CDR3 is TGCGCCAGCAGCCAAGGTCTCGCATATACGAACACCGGGGAGCTGTTTTTT.

This chain joins TRBV6-5 and TRBJ1-3; 9 positions agree with TRBD1. J was trimmed by 4 bases and V by 5 bases; bases with no gene match: 6. Looked up from germline, CDR1 is MNHEY and CDR2 is SVGAGI. The CDR3 contains 15 residues. CDR3 bases: TGTGCCAGCAGTCGTGGACAGGGGACGGGAAACACCATATATTTT. This gives the protein CASSRGQGTGNTIYF.

The rearrangement joins TRBV7-9 to TRBJ1-1, with D possibly TRBD1 on 5 matching bases. The CDR3 totals 15 residues. Germline CDR1 and CDR2: SEHNR and FQNEAQ (reference sequence). The germline V and J ends were trimmed by 0 bases and 0 bases, with 8 bases remaining between them. Here the CDR3 DNA reads TGTGCCAGCAGCTTAGCCGGGGGGGTGAACACTGAAGCTTTCTTT. It is translated as CASSLAGGVNTEAFF.

V and J are TRBV6-6 and TRBJ1-2; perhaps TRBD1 as D (5 bases). Germline-derived CDR1 and CDR2 are MNHNY and SVGAGI (reference sequence). This CDR3 comprises 15 residues. V was cut by 2 bases and J by 1 base, with 11 bases left in between. This CDR3 reads CASSYRQQLNYGYTF. CDR3 nucleotide sequence: TGTGCCAGCAGTTACCGACAGCAACTTAACTATGGCTACACCTTC.

This clone was picked up one time. This chain links TRBV27 with TRBJ1-5; no definite D call. This CDR3 is built from 14 residues. V gave up 5 bases and J gave up 4 bases, with 12 bases separating them. From germline, CDR1 is MNHEY and CDR2 SMNVEV (reference sequence). The CDR3 DNA reads as TGTGCCAGCAGTAACCTACCCGGGAATCAGCCCCAGCATTTT. This encodes CASSNLPGNQPQHF.

The chain is built from TRBV6-5 and TRBJ2-7; D may match TRBD1 or TRBD2 (5 bases each). Germline CDR1 is MNHEY and CDR2 is SVGAGI. V lost 0 bases to trimming and J lost 2 bases, with 11 bases between them. The CDR3 has 15 residues. The CDR3 DNA reads as TGTGCCAGCAGTTACTCGGGGGTGATCCCCTACGAGCAGTACTTC. The encoded protein is CASSYSGVIPYEQYF.

This sequence joins TRBV20-1 and TRBJ1-2, with D uncertain. V lost 4 bases to trimming and J lost 5 bases, with 5 bases between them. The CDR3 is made up of 10 amino acids. Germline loops: CDR1 DFQATT, CDR2 SNEGSKA (reference sequence). Written as DNA, the CDR3 is TGCAGTGCTAATTGGTATGGCTACACCTTC. It encodes CSANWYGYTF.

The chain recombines TRBV10-3 with TRBJ1-4, with TRBD1 identical over 11 bases. V gave up 2 bases and J gave up 10 bases; unmatched junction bases: 6. Germline values: CDR1 ENHRY, CDR2 SYGVKD. This CDR3 is 15 amino acids long. In nucleotides, the CDR3 is TGTGCCATCAGTGAGAGTGGGACAGGGGGGCGAAAACTGTTTTTT. It encodes CAISESGTGGRKLFF.

The rearrangement links TRBV28 to TRBJ2-3; D ambiguous. This CDR3 has 13 amino acids. Trimming removed 7 bases at V and 5 bases at J, with 13 bases between. Germline CDR1 reads MDHEN; CDR2 reads SYDVKM. CDR3 amino acids: CASTDGFVDTQYF. In DNA, the CDR3 is TGTGCCAGCACGGACGGATTCGTAGATACGCAGTATTTT. The full variable domain, its missing parts supplied by reference TRBV28 and TRBJ2-3, is DVKVTQSSRYLVKRTGEKVFLECVQDMDHENMFWYRQDPGLGLRLIYFSYDVKMKEKGDIPEGYSVSREKKERFSLILESASTNQTSMYLCASTDGFVDTQYFGPGTRLTVL.

CDR3 sequence (DNA): TGTGCCAGTAGTATCGGTGGCAGGGTCAGCGAGCAGTACTTC. Its protein product is CASSIGGRVSEQYF. V gene TRBV19 combines with J gene TRBJ2-7, with D possibly TRBD1 on 5 matching bases. The CDR3 contains 14 residues. The germline V gene encodes CDR1 LNHDA and CDR2 SQIVND (reference sequence). V was clipped by 3 bases and J by 6 bases, with 15 bases between them.

J is TRBJ1-1 and V is TRBV7-8, with 9 bases matching TRBD1. The ends lost 5 bases at V and 4 bases at J; junction bases unmatched: 8. The CDR3 loop spans 15 amino acids. Germline lookup yields CDR1 SGHVS and CDR2 FQNEAQ. The CDR3 region is CASSQPQGASTEAFF. DNA for the CDR3: TGTGCCAGCAGCCAACCACAGGGGGCGAGCACTGAAGCTTTCTTT.

This chain uses TRBV28 with TRBJ1-1, with 8 bases matching TRBD1. Trimming at V came to 5 bases and at J to 8 bases, leaving 19 bases not matched to a gene. Per the germline V gene, CDR1 is MDHEN and CDR2 is SYDVKM. The CDR3 runs to 17 residues. The CDR3 protein is CASSPWRTGGFSREAFF. The CDR3 DNA sequence: TGTGCCAGCAGTCCCTGGCGAACAGGGGGATTTTCGAGGGAAGCTTTCTTT.